The clone carrying this T cell receptor (beta chain) was detected a few times. Its cognate antigen is unknown. This record comes from a study of T cell responses to AZD1222 COVID-19 vaccine. Germline CDR1 and CDR2: SNHLY and FYNNEI. The CDR3 has 14 residues. V shed 6 bases and J 2 bases; nucleotides not matched to a gene: 5. Study-level findings and limits: Two doses of AZD1222 preceded a rise in Spike-specific TCR breadth and depth. Regions left unmutated in variants are reportedly the target of nearly half of spike-specific TCRs. Dominant CD4 TCR responses targeted spike regions 160-218 and 743-854.

Generated by immunoSEQ multiplex PCR, the TCRdb table keeps only in-frame clones and is missing some. Here the sample spans more than 80,000 clones, approximately 85% being singletons. The sample in question was peripheral blood, obtained 28 days after the second AZD1222 dose. This TCR was recovered from an adult who received the AZD1222 COVID-19 vaccine. The chain couples TRBV2 to TRBJ2-3; 7 positions agree with TRBD2. For the CDR3, the DNA is TGTGCCAGCAGGGGGAGGGGCGTCACAGATACGCAGTATTTT. Its translation: CASRGRGVTDTQYF. The variable domain in full, with the rest retrieved from reference TRBV2 and TRBJ2-3, is EPEVTQTPSHQVTQMGQEVILRCVPISNHLYFYWYRQILGQKVEFLVSFYNNEISEKSEIFDDQFSVERPDGSNFTLKIRSTKLEDSAMYFCASRGRGVTDTQYFGPGTRLTVL.